The 2 T cell receptor beta chains listed next were all sequenced from one sample in a study of Tregs in tolerant kidney transplant recipients. TCRdb keeps only in-frame clones here, not all; method: immunoSEQ multiplex PCR. The table has some 110,000 clones, about 90% seen once. The sequencing input was CD4+ T cells from blood. These receptor sequences come from a human donor in good health.

This chain joins TRBV4-2 and TRBJ2-3, with a weak D call TRBD2 (6 bases). From germline, CDR1 is LGHNA and CDR2 YNFKEQ. CDR3 size: 17 residues. Deletions cut 0 bases from V and 0 bases from J, with 13 bases between. CDR3 region: CASSQETIRGSTDTQYF. The CDR3 coding sequence is TGTGCCAGCAGCCAAGAGACGATACGGGGGAGCACAGATACGCAGTATTTT.

This chain connects TRBV5-1 to TRBJ1-6, with 8 nucleotides matching TRBD1. Germline loops: CDR1 SGHRS, CDR2 YFSETQ. V trimming: 4 bases; J trimming: 7 bases; junction bases outside the gene matches: 10. The CDR3 covers 16 residues. This CDR3 is CASSNSGTGRNSPLHF. The CDR3 DNA reads TGCGCCAGCAGCAACTCCGGGACAGGAAGGAATTCACCCCTCCACTTT.